This entry describes one TCR beta chain. TCRdb's table, derived via immunoSEQ multiplex PCR, lists solely in-frame clones and lacks some. The sample has about 2 million clones; 95% are singletons. This specimen belongs to a study of shared clonotypes between healthy human individuals. Per germline, CDR1 SGHNT and CDR2 YYREEE (reference sequence). Trimming shortened V by 0 bases and J by 5 bases, and 14 bases separated the two germline ends. The CDR3 is 15 amino acids. Material: naive CD4+ T cells sorted from blood. As for subset: CD45RA+ positively selected. This clonotype was sampled from a man aged 18 to 29 in good health. V and J are TRBV5-4 and TRBJ2-5, with D tentatively TRBD2 (6 bases). CDR3 residues: CASSLEAGREETQYF. CDR3 coding DNA: TGTGCCAGCAGCTTGGAGGCGGGACGGGAGGAGACCCAGTACTTC.